The clone carrying this TCR beta chain showed up just a few times. The antigen is not known. The sample originates from a study of cytomegalovirus exposure and HLA in healthy donors. Whole-study context: It was reported in a later analysis that the same platform had been used for the 120 validation repertoires as for the 666 first-cohort repertoires. Notes on the study in general: The classifier, whose performance was assessed in both the original and validation cohorts, reportedly diagnosed cytomegalovirus status with high specificity and sensitivity. According to a subsequent analysis, TCR clusters identified in the first cohort showed a tendency to co-occur across the 100 to 150 validation repertoires.

Trimming pared 4 bases from V and 1 base from J, leaving 10 bases between. The CDR3 consists of 14 residues. CDR1 and CDR2 (germline): MNHNS, SASEGT. An approximately 130-subject validation cohort, separate from the approximately 610-subject first cohort, supplied the donors. Using immunoSEQ multiplex PCR, the repertoire was profiled, and TCRdb retains in-frame clones only, with some absent. The sample holds about 170,000 clones, roughly nine tenths seen once. The sequencing sample was made of PBMCs. The TCR sequence derives from a woman in her twenties or thirties in good health and CMV-seronegative. J is TRBJ1-1 and V is TRBV6-1; D ambiguous. The DNA for the CDR3 is TGTGCCAGCAGTGGAAGTGGCGGGAACACTGAAGCTTTCTTT. Translation: CASSGSGGNTEAFF.